This entry describes one T cell receptor (beta chain). The specificity of this receptor is unknown. The entry originates in a study of monozygotic twins with inflammatory bowel disease (dated by TCRdb to between 2018 and 2020). Regarding the research as a whole: The full study comprised around 28 monozygotic twin pairs: nine German pairs (four IBD-concordant, five IBD-discordant) and 19 IBD-discordant Danish pairs. Each individual had, on average, about 151 000 unique TCRalpha sequences and 181 000 unique TCRbeta sequences available for analysis. The search for disease-associated traits relied mainly on comparing IBD patients with their genetically identical healthy co-twins within discordant pairs.

From each donor, a roughly 2.7 ml peripheral blood sample was collected into PAXgene tubes and kept at -80 degrees C. Without T cell sorting, total RNA was isolated from whole blood using the PAXgene blood miRNA kit on an automated QIAcube. Peripheral blood from monozygotic twin pairs, either concordant or discordant for inflammatory bowel disease, underwent deep TCRalpha and TCRbeta repertoire profiling that used unique molecular barcoding. For every twin pair, smoking habits were documented, and each individual was categorised as a current, former or never smoker. The paper's findings and limits, for the study overall: IBD patients shared fewer clonotypes with other individuals than healthy twins did, most markedly in patients showing signs of disease activity. IBD patients had lower TCRbeta repertoire diversity, measured by the inverse Simpson index, than their healthy co-twins. Because patients were on differing immunosuppressive treatments, the repertoires may have picked up extra background noise and inter-individual variability. Different T cell subtypes could not be distinguished in the analysis. The results gave no support for a single strong signal or clonotype linked to IBD. Repertoire similarity did not differ between concordant and discordant twins, possibly due to limited statistical power.

Library method: 5' RACE. Each TCR library was prepared from about 3.5 ug of total RNA. For each sample, cDNA was synthesized in eight separate reactions using SMARTScribe reverse transcriptase. During cDNA synthesis, template switching introduced unique molecular identifiers that contained a 6-nucleotide sample barcode. Two nested PCRs of about 15 and 9 cycles amplified the TCRalpha and TCRbeta cDNA, and bead purification followed each PCR. Before amplification, the cDNA was treated with uracil DNA-glycosylase and purified using the QIAquick PCR purification kit. In the second PCR, Illumina TruSeq-compatible adapters and sample-specific barcodes were added. TapeStation and Qubit were used to check library quality and concentration, and roughly 4.9 ng of each library was pooled. Sequencing of pooled libraries was carried out on an Illumina HiSeq2500 single-index Rapid Run using 2 x 100 bp reads and custom sequencing primers. In the original analysis: UMI-based consensus assembly with MiGEC version 1.2.6 was used to correct PCR and sequencing errors. MiXCR version 2.1.1 handled V(D)J alignment, clonotype assembly and CDR3 extraction. To normalise gene usage, clonotype sharing and MAIT/NKT TCR abundance, the top 1000, 10 000 and 20 000 clonotypes in each sample were analysed. Diversity was computed as the inverse Simpson index with the vegan R package after downsampling to 27 000 UMIs. Paired Mann-Whitney U tests were applied to discordant twin pairs, with Benjamini-Hochberg correction for multiple testing. The reads were reprocessed in TCRdb, with one entry per CDR3 protein sequence and no accompanying DNA. The V and J calls come from TCRdb's annotation, not from the publication. The sample table on file contains some 400,000 distinct CDR3 sequences. The ten largest clonotypes hold 2% to 3% of the sample.

The germline V gene sets CDR1 to SGDLS and CDR2 to YYNGEE. From cysteine to phenylalanine, the CDR3 is 15 amino acids long. There is no recorded DNA. The chain couples TRBV9 to TRBJ2-7; there is no DNA to check the TCRdb D call of TRBD2. The clonotype originates from a human donor with ulcerative colitis or Crohn's disease, or a healthy co-twin of an affected twin (not recorded which). Material: blood. CDR3 sequence: CASSVGLAASYEQYF.